The 25 T cell receptor beta chains given below trace back to one sample, sequenced in a study of blood T cell repertoires in COVID-19. Clones were sequenced by immunoSEQ multiplex PCR, and TCRdb holds only the in-frame ones, with some missing. The top ten hold roughly 4.3% of the sample, which has approximately 150,000 clones, over 75% seen once. The sequenced sample was PBMCs or T cells enriched from blood (not recorded which). These receptors all stem from a man in his forties or fifties in a cohort exposed to, infected with or recovered from COVID-19 (not recorded which).

The rearrangement joins TRBV5-6 to TRBJ1-1, with D possibly TRBD1 on 5 matching bases. This CDR3 has 13 amino acids. The germline V gene encodes CDR1 SGHDT and CDR2 YYEEEE. V was shortened by 0 bases and J by 4 bases, with 7 bases between the two germline ends. Written as DNA, the CDR3 is TGTGCCAGCAGCTTGGGCAGGGTCACTGAAGCTTTCTTT. Residues: CASSLGRVTEAFF.

This CDR3 reads CASSRYPGETQYF. The DNA for the CDR3 is TGTGCCAGCAGTCGTTATCCGGGGGAGACCCAGTACTTC. The rearrangement links TRBV11-2 to TRBJ2-5, with D possibly TRBD2 on 5 matching bases. V was pared by 6 bases and J by 5 bases, with 13 bases between. The CDR3 is 13 amino acids. Germline values: CDR1 SGHAT, CDR2 FQNNGV.

This CDR3 reads CAWTANRDNQPQHF. CDR3 nucleotide sequence: TGTGCCTGGACCGCAAACAGGGACAATCAGCCCCAGCATTTT. The V call is TRBV30, the J call TRBJ1-5; D is possibly TRBD1 (6 bases). CDR3 length equals 14 residues. Germline assignment: CDR1 GTSNPN and CDR2 SVGIG (reference sequence). Trimming cost V 4 bases and J 3 bases, with 13 bases left between them.

CDR3 nucleotide sequence: TGTGCCAGCAGCATCGACGGGAGCTCCTACAATGAGCAGTTCTTC. It specifies CASSIDGSSYNEQFF. The chain recombines TRBV9 with TRBJ2-1; the D gene is possibly TRBD2 (6 bases). Per germline, CDR1 SGDLS and CDR2 YYNGEE. Trimming pared 4 bases from V and 0 bases from J, leaving 11 bases between. This CDR3 has 15 amino acids.

The V and J genes are TRBV19 and TRBJ2-5; 10 bases align to TRBD1. V trimming: 3 bases; J trimming: 2 bases; junction bases outside the gene matches: 9. CDR3 length: 17 residues. CDR1 LNHDA and CDR2 SQIVND come from the germline V gene (reference sequence). CDR3 DNA sequence: TGTGCCAGTAGTATTTTCTCCGGACAGGGGGGACAAGAGACCCAGTACTTC. It codes for CASSIFSGQGGQETQYF.

The chain joins TRBV27 to TRBJ1-4; 9 bases align to TRBD1. V gave up 1 base and J gave up 8 bases; unmatched junction bases: 5. The CDR3 has 15 amino acids. Germline V lookup: CDR1 MNHEY, CDR2 SMNVEV (reference sequence). The CDR3 nucleotides are TGTGCCAGCAGTTTATTGCGGGACAGGGCCGAAAAACTGTTTTTT. It encodes CASSLLRDRAEKLFF.

This chain joins TRBV5-1 and TRBJ2-2; D is unresolved. The germline CDR1 and CDR2 sequences are SGHRS and YFSETQ. The CDR3 length is 12 residues. Trimming stripped 4 bases from V and 6 bases from J, with 7 bases between. The CDR3 bases are TGCGCCAGCAGCCCGGGTGCCGGGGAGCTGTTTTTT. It encodes CASSPGAGELFF. The variable domain in full, with the rest retrieved from reference TRBV5-1 and TRBJ2-2, is KAGVTQTPRYLIKTRGQQVTLSCSPISGHRSVSWYQQTPGQGLQFLFEYFSETQRNKGNFPGRFSGRQFSNSRSEMNVSTLELGDSALYLCASSPGAGELFFGEGSRLTVL.

The CDR3 spells CASLITGMSNQPQHF. The CDR3 bases are TGTGCCAGCTTAATAACAGGGATGTCGAATCAGCCCCAGCATTTT. The rearrangement joins TRBV28 to TRBJ1-5; a weak D match, TRBD1 (6 bases). Trimming left V 8 bases short and J 4 bases short, with 18 bases between. Germline CDR1 reads MDHEN; CDR2 reads SYDVKM. The CDR3 has 15 amino acids.

This clone was seen once. The V gene is TRBV19, the J gene TRBJ2-7; TRBD1 matches 9 bases. Germline-derived CDR1 and CDR2 are LNHDA and SQIVND (reference sequence). The CDR3 runs 16 residues. V gave up 0 bases and J gave up 3 bases; unmatched junction bases: 6. CDR3 DNA sequence: TGTGCCAGTAGTATAGATCTCGGGACAGGGCTCTACGAGCAGTACTTC. Translated: CASSIDLGTGLYEQYF.

In nucleotides, the CDR3 is TGTGCCAGCAGCTTAGACCTAAGCACAGATACGCAGTATTTT. It specifies CASSLDLSTDTQYF. The V and J genes are TRBV11-2 and TRBJ2-3; no reliable D call. Trimming left V 0 bases short and J 0 bases short, with 4 bases between. Per the germline V gene, CDR1 is SGHAT and CDR2 is FQNNGV. This CDR3 has 14 residues.

V is TRBV3-1 (or the pseudogene TRBV3-2) and J is TRBJ2-7, with 9 bases that match TRBD1. Trimming took 3 bases from V and 5 from J; bases not matched to a gene: 5. The length of the CDR3 is 14 residues. Germline CDR1 and CDR2: LGHDT and YNNKEL (reference sequence). The CDR3 region has the DNA TGTGCCAGCAGCCATCACAGGGGGCTCAACGAGCAGTACTTC. Its protein product is CASSHHRGLNEQYF.

The V gene is TRBV3-1 (or the pseudogene TRBV3-2), the J gene TRBJ2-5; 7 bases line up with TRBD1. CDR3 length: 14 amino acids. Germline V gene data show CDR1 as LGHDT and CDR2 as YNNKEL (reference sequence). V lost 3 bases to trimming and J lost 5 bases; unmatched junction nucleotides: 6. In nucleotides, the CDR3 is TGTGCCAGCAGCCAGACAGGGATGTTGGAGACCCAGTACTTC. It is translated as CASSQTGMLETQYF.

The V call is TRBV7-2, the J call TRBJ2-7, with D perhaps matching TRBD1 (6 bases). V lost 6 bases, J lost 6 bases, and 15 bases lay in between. The CDR3 has 13 amino acids. CDR1 and CDR2 (germline): SGHTA, FQGNSA. Here the CDR3 reads CASSYTGLGEQYF. The DNA of the CDR3 is TGTGCCAGCAGTTACACAGGGTTGGGCGAGCAGTACTTC. Variable domain in full (rest from reference TRBV7-2 and TRBJ2-7): GAGVSQSPSNKVTEKGKDVELRCDPISGHTALYWYRQSLGQGLEFLIYFQGNSAPDKSGLPSDRFSAERTGGSVSTLTIQRTQQEDSAVYLCASSYTGLGEQYFGPGTRLTVT.

The chain links TRBV6-2 or TRBV6-3 to TRBJ2-3, with a weak D call TRBD2 (7 bases). The V and J ends lost 5 bases and 4 bases respectively, with 22 bases between them. Looked up from germline, CDR1 is MNHEY and CDR2 is SVGEGT. This CDR3 has 17 amino acids. This CDR3 reads CASSLRGGANGPDTQYF. CDR3 DNA: TGTGCCAGCAGTCTACGAGGGGGGGCAAATGGCCCAGATACGCAGTATTTT.

V gene TRBV29-1 combines with J gene TRBJ2-7; 12 bases align to TRBD2. Germline CDR1 reads SQVTM; CDR2 reads ANQGSEA. The CDR3 totals 15 residues. J lost 0 bases, V lost 8 bases, and 8 bases had no gene match. This chain's CDR3 is CSFRTSGASSYEQYF. The CDR3 nucleotides are TGCAGCTTTAGGACTAGCGGGGCGAGCTCCTACGAGCAGTACTTC.

V and J are TRBV6-2 or TRBV6-3 and TRBJ2-1; TRBD2 aligns across 13 bases. Germline V CDR1 and CDR2: MNHEY, SVGEGT. The CDR3 covers 16 residues. V shed 4 bases and J 9 bases; nucleotides not matched to a gene: 9. The DNA for the CDR3 is TGTGCCAGCAGTTCCCGTAGACTAGCGGGGGGCGGTGAGCAGTTCTTC. This codes for CASSSRRLAGGGEQFF.

The chain is built from TRBV4-1 and TRBJ2-1, with a tentative D call TRBD2 (5 bases). Trimming left V 3 bases short and J 9 bases short, with 9 bases between. The CDR3 spans 12 residues. Germline V gene lookup returns CDR1 MGHRA and CDR2 YSYEKL. In nucleotides, the CDR3 is TGCGCCAGCAGCCAGGCGGGCTTTGAGCAGTTCTTC. It codes for CASSQAGFEQFF.

The table lists this clone with a count of one. The V and J genes are TRBV28 and TRBJ1-2; D is ambiguous. With 11 bases removed from V and 0 bases from J, the gap between germline ends came to 13 bases. CDR1 and CDR2 (germline): MDHEN, SYDVKM. The CDR3 is 13 residues long. CDR3 DNA sequence: TGTGCCTCGCGGGGAAGGACTAACTATGGCTACACCTTC. Translation: CASRGRTNYGYTF.

This rearrangement joins TRBV27 to TRBJ2-7; TRBD1 aligns across 9 bases. The V segment lost 5 bases and the J segment 5 bases; nucleotides outside the gene matches: 10. The CDR3 runs to 15 residues. CDR1 MNHEY and CDR2 SMNVEV come from the germline V gene (reference sequence). The CDR3, as DNA: TGTGCCAGCAGTACGACAGGGGGATCTCCCCACGAGCAGTACTTC. This encodes CASSTTGGSPHEQYF.

V is TRBV3-1 (or the pseudogene TRBV3-2) and J is TRBJ2-5, with 7 bases fitting TRBD2. Unmatched junction bases numbered 7, after V lost 3 bases and J lost 0 bases. There are 16 residues in the CDR3. The germline V gene encodes CDR1 LGHDT and CDR2 YNNKEL (reference sequence). For the CDR3, the DNA is TGTGCCAGCAGCCATGAACTAGCGCTCGACCAAGAGACCCAGTACTTC. Protein: CASSHELALDQETQYF.

The chain combines TRBV7-2 with TRBJ2-7; 9 positions agree with TRBD1. The CDR3 spans 14 residues. The germline gives CDR1 SGHTA, CDR2 FQGNSA. V lost 4 bases, J lost 1 base, and 2 bases stayed unmatched. This chain's CDR3 is CASSSGTGSYEQYF. CDR3 in DNA: TGTGCCAGCAGCTCCGGGACAGGGTCCTACGAGCAGTACTTC.

The sample holds a few counts of this clone. This chain links TRBV7-2 with TRBJ2-7, with 7 bases lining up with TRBD1. The CDR3 has 16 amino acids. The junction had 10 bases not matched to a gene; V was cut back by 2 bases and J by 3 bases. Germline CDR1 SGHTA, CDR2 FQGNSA. CDR3 sequence reads: CASSLQAAGGLYEQYF. The CDR3 nucleotides are TGTGCCAGCAGCTTACAGGCGGCAGGGGGTCTCTACGAGCAGTACTTC.

This chain connects TRBV9 to TRBJ2-1, with D possibly being TRBD2 (6 bases). V lost 2 bases and J lost 0, with 12 bases in between. Per the germline V gene, CDR1 is SGDLS and CDR2 is YYNGEE. This CDR3 contains 16 residues. The CDR3 nucleotides read TGTGCCAGCAGCGTTTCGGGGGTGGTCTCCTACAATGAGCAGTTCTTC. Amino acids: CASSVSGVVSYNEQFF.

This rearrangement joins TRBV18 to TRBJ1-1, with D possibly being TRBD1 (5 bases). The germline V gene encodes CDR1 KGHSH and CDR2 LQKENI. This CDR3 has 16 residues. V lost 0 bases, J lost 1 base, and 12 bases lay in between. CDR3 sequence (DNA): TGTGCCAGCTCACCACCGGGGGGTAGAGGGAACACTGAAGCTTTCTTT. Translating it yields CASSPPGGRGNTEAFF.

The CDR3 protein is CASNLRRGTGATNTGELFF. For the CDR3, the DNA is TGCGCCAGCAATCTGCGACGGGGGACAGGGGCTACGAACACCGGGGAGCTGTTTTTT. V and J are TRBV5-1 and TRBJ2-2; 10 bases are a match to TRBD1. V gave up 6 bases and J gave up 0 bases; unmatched junction bases: 14. The CDR3 sequence is 19 residues long. Germline CDR1 and CDR2: SGHRS and YFSETQ. Full variable domain (remainder filled in from reference TRBV5-1 and TRBJ2-2): KAGVTQTPRYLIKTRGQQVTLSCSPISGHRSVSWYQQTPGQGLQFLFEYFSETQRNKGNFPGRFSGRQFSNSRSEMNVSTLELGDSALYLCASNLRRGTGATNTGELFFGEGSRLTVL.